The present T cell receptor (beta chain) was sequenced within a study of shared clonotypes between healthy human individuals. Points on this clone: What it binds is not known.

The assay was immunoSEQ multiplex PCR, and TCRdb's table has in-frame clones only and misses some. The table includes about 2 million clones, about 95% detected once. The naive CD8 subset, CD45RO-negative cells positively selected for CCR7, excluded terminally differentiated effector memory CD45RA+ cells. Study-level findings and limits: Naive subsets typically showed greater estimated richness than memory subsets. Naive CD4 clonotype sharing across a handful of donors was 5% to 6%. What limited the represented genetic and exposure-history diversity was the small number of donors. In contrast to clonotypes shared by all four donors, non-shared clonotypes had lower generation probabilities.

Trimming stripped 1 base from V and 5 bases from J, with 15 bases between. Germline V gene sequence: CDR1 SGHAT, CDR2 FQNNGV. The CDR3 totals 15 residues. The chain recombines TRBV11-2 with TRBJ2-7; D possibly matches TRBD1 or TRBD2 (6 bases each). Sequenced input: naive CD8+ T cells sorted from blood. This receptor was obtained from a man between 18 and 35 years old in good health. CDR3 DNA: TGTGCCAGCAGCTTAGTGGGCAGGGGAGGTCACGAGCAGTACTTC. It encodes CASSLVGRGGHEQYF.